This T cell receptor beta chain was profiled in a study of vaccination effects on CD4 cells after COVID-19. Having been cultured for 10 days, the cells underwent CD4+ T cell isolation. The cohort was immunized with two doses of either the BNT162b2 or mRNA-1273 vaccine. As to this clone: The antigen is unknown.

The CDR3 sequence is 16 residues long. Trimming took 4 bases from V and 4 from J, leaving 18 bases between them. From germline, CDR1 is SGHRS and CDR2 YFSETQ. Repertoires were generated with immunoSEQ multiplex PCR, while TCRdb's copy carries only in-frame clones and drops some. The sample records around 62,000 clones, roughly 81% being singletons. This specimen consisted of CD4+ T cells from PBMCs cultured without peptide, obtained after COVID-19 vaccination. J is TRBJ1-3 and V is TRBV5-1, with D uncertain. This TCR derives from a human donor who received a COVID-19 vaccine. The CDR3 here is CASSHLPGSEGNTIYF. CDR3 in DNA: TGCGCCAGCAGCCACTTACCGGGTTCGGAAGGAAACACCATATATTTT. The full variable domain, completed using reference TRBV5-1 and TRBJ1-3, is KAGVTQTPRYLIKTRGQQVTLSCSPISGHRSVSWYQQTPGQGLQFLFEYFSETQRNKGNFPGRFSGRQFSNSRSEMNVSTLELGDSALYLCASSHLPGSEGNTIYFGEGSWLTVV.